This T cell receptor beta chain derives from a study of blood T cell repertoires in COVID-19. Everyone who took part was roughly 18 to 89 years old, and they came from about two dozen US areas. Participant-given clinical history determined each cohort assignment. In Cohort 3, a recovered donor had either two negative PCRs, clearance, or symptom resolution. This clone was seen a handful of times. There are 14 residues in the CDR3. In the authors' workflow: Amplified reference gene primers provided the basis for estimating nucleated cell counts. The protocol was immunoSEQ multiplex PCR, while the TCRdb copy is restricted to in-frame clones and leaves out a portion. From that table come the V and J calls and clone size; the DNA was used to work out D and trimming. The sample lists around 150,000 clones, around nine tenths occurring once.

The receptor comes from a woman aged 45 to 65 who had recovered from COVID-19. Specimen: PBMCs or T cells enriched from blood (not recorded which). The rearrangement uses TRBV21-1 and TRBJ2-1; the table gives TRBD1 as D, unverified against the DNA. TRBV21-1 has pseudogene status. DNA for the CDR3: TGTGCCAGCTTGGTGAGGGGGCAAGTGAATGAGCAGTTCTTC. This gives the protein CASLVRGQVNEQFF.